This T cell receptor (beta chain) comes out of a study of metastatic and nonmetastatic thyroid tumors. The CDR3 length is 13 residues. Germline CDR1 MRHNA, CDR2 SNTAGT. Trimming removed 4 bases at V and 4 bases at J, with 10 bases between. This clone showed up many times. All patients were untreated before thyroid surgery. Using MiXCR, TCRdb reanalyzed the PCR reads. This table holds fewer than 8,500 clones, about 20% found once. This TCR derives from a male donor with papillary thyroid cancer or a benign thyroid nodule (not recorded which). Some clones in this sample may be carry-over from other donors' samples. Sequencing was done on a sample of adjacent normal tissue. V gene TRBV6-4 combines with J gene TRBJ1-1, with D unresolved. CDR3 sequence reads: CASSVSRGTEAFF. The CDR3 DNA sequence: TGTGCCAGCAGTGTCAGTAGAGGCACTGAAGCTTTCTTT.